One sample yielded the 8 T cell receptor beta chains listed below, sequenced in a study of blood T cell repertoires in COVID-19. Libraries were prepared by immunoSEQ multiplex PCR; TCRdb keeps only in-frame clonotypes and omits some of them. The sample holds roughly 69,000 clones, roughly 80% seen once. What was sequenced was PBMCs or T cells enriched from blood (not recorded which). The receptors come from a middle-aged woman with acute COVID-19.

A remark on this clone: Within the sample, other DNA sequences also encode this same CDR3. The rearrangement joins TRBV7-9 to TRBJ2-7; 7 bases are a match to TRBD1. The CDR3 runs to 13 residues. The junction had 0 bases not matched to a gene; V was cut back by 1 base and J by 3 bases. Germline-derived CDR1 and CDR2 are SEHNR and FQNEAQ (reference sequence). The CDR3 region has the DNA TGTGCCAGCAGCTTAGGGACAGGCTACGAGCAGTACTTC. The encoded protein is CASSLGTGYEQYF.

This clone appeared a few times. V and J are TRBV6-1 and TRBJ2-3; 7 bases map to TRBD2. Trimming took 1 base from V and 3 from J; bases not matched to a gene: 7. This CDR3 has 16 residues. CDR1 MNHNS and CDR2 SASEGT come from the germline V gene. CDR3 nucleotides: TGTGCCAGCAGTGAAGATACGGGAGGCGTGACAGATACGCAGTATTTT. Protein product: CASSEDTGGVTDTQYF.

V and J are TRBV27 and TRBJ2-3, with D perhaps TRBD2 (5 bases). The germline V and J ends were trimmed by 3 bases and 4 bases, with 17 bases remaining between them. This CDR3 comprises 16 residues. The germline V gene encodes CDR1 MNHEY and CDR2 SMNVEV (reference sequence). CDR3: CASSFQRSGGSDTQYF. Here the CDR3 DNA reads TGTGCCAGCAGTTTCCAAAGGAGCGGAGGATCAGATACGCAGTATTTT.

The CDR3 spells CASSVNSNTEAFF. CDR3 in DNA: TGTGCCAGTAGTGTAAACAGCAACACTGAAGCTTTCTTT. This chain connects TRBV19 to TRBJ1-1; D call uncertain. The ends were cut back, 5 bases at V and 2 bases at J, with 9 bases in the middle. CDR3 size: 13 residues. Germline-derived CDR1 and CDR2 are LNHDA and SQIVND (reference sequence). The full variable domain, completed using reference TRBV19 and TRBJ1-1, is DGGITQSPKYLFRKEGQNVTLSCEQNLNHDAMYWYRQDPGQGLRLIYYSQIVNDFQKGDIAEGYSVSREKKESFPLTVTSAQKNPTAFYLCASSVNSNTEAFFGQGTRLTVV.

This clone came up a few times. The chain recombines TRBV28 with TRBJ1-2; 9 bases agree with TRBD1. The CDR3 covers 14 residues. V dropped 10 bases and J dropped 6; count of bases not matched to a gene: 12. The germline V gene has CDR1 MDHEN and CDR2 SYDVKM. The CDR3 coding sequence is TGTGCCACCACCAAACAGGGGGCGGTGGATGGCTACACCTTC. Encoded protein: CATTKQGAVDGYTF.

This chain joins TRBV2 and TRBJ2-4; TRBD1 matches at 11 bases. Germline assignment: CDR1 SNHLY and CDR2 FYNNEI. Trimming at V came to 6 bases and at J to 1 base, leaving 11 bases not matched to a gene. The CDR3 runs to 18 residues. In nucleotides, the CDR3 is TGTGCCAGCAGAATCCGGACAGGGGGCGAGGGGGCCAAAAACATTCAGTACTTC. It is translated as CASRIRTGGEGAKNIQYF.

The chain combines TRBV19 with TRBJ2-7; 7 bases match TRBD2. This CDR3 has 12 amino acids. Germline V gene lookup returns CDR1 LNHDA and CDR2 SQIVND (reference sequence). Trimming took 7 bases from V and 0 from J; bases not matched to a gene: 0. In nucleotides, the CDR3 is TGTGCCAGTACTAGCGGCTCCTACGAGCAGTACTTC. It yields the protein CASTSGSYEQYF.

The genes are TRBV2 and TRBJ2-6, with a possible D match to TRBD2 (5 bases). Germline lookup yields CDR1 SNHLY and CDR2 FYNNEI. The CDR3 loop spans 15 amino acids. Trimming took off 3 bases at V and 7 bases at J, with 13 bases between the two ends. CDR3 nucleotides: TGTGCCAGCAGTGATGTCGGGATTGGCGCCAACGTCCTGACTTTC. Translation: CASSDVGIGANVLTF.